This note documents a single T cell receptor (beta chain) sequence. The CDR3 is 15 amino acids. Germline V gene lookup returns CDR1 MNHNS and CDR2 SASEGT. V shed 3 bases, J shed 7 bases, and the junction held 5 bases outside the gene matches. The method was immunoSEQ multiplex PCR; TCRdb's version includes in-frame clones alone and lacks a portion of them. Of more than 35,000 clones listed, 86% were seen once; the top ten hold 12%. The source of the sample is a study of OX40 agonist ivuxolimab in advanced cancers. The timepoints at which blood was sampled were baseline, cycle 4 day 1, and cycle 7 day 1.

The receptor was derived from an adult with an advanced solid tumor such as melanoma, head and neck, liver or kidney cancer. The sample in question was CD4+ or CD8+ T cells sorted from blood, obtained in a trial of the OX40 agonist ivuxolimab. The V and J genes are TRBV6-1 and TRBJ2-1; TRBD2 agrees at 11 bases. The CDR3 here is CASSEGTSGRNEQFF. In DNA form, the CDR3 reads TGTGCCAGCAGTGAGGGGACTAGCGGTCGTAATGAGCAGTTCTTC.